This TCR beta chain was captured by sequencing in a study of blood T cell repertoires in COVID-19. Per the authors' pipeline: For nucleated cells, counts were estimated from reference gene primer amplification. The assay was immunoSEQ multiplex PCR, and TCRdb's table has in-frame clones only and misses some. That table furnishes V, J and clone size, whereas the DNA furnished D and trimming. The sample holds about 170,000 clones; approximately 81% are singletons and the top ten take 13% to 15%. Trimming removed 8 bases from V and 6 bases from J, with 10 bases in between. Germline V gives CDR1 LNHDA, CDR2 SQIVND (reference sequence). This CDR3 region has 11 residues.

Sequencing input: peripheral blood. The clonotype was recovered from a woman between 70 and 85 years old with COVID-19, enrolled during active disease. This chain links TRBV19 with TRBJ1-1; D gene ambiguous. The CDR3 here is CASRSTAEAFF. CDR3 sequence (DNA): TGTGCCAGTCGGTCCACAGCTGAAGCTTTCTTT.